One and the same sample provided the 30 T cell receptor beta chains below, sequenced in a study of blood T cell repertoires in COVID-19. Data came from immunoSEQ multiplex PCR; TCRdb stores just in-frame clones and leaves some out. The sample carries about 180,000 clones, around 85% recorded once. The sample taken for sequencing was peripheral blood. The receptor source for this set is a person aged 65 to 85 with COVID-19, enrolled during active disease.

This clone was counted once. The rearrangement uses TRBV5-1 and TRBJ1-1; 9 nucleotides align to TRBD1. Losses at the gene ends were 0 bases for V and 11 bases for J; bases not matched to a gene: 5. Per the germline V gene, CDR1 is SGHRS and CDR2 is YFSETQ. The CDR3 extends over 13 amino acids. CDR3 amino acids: CASSLGLGQGAFF. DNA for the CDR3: TGCGCCAGCAGCTTGGGGCTTGGACAGGGGGCTTTCTTT.

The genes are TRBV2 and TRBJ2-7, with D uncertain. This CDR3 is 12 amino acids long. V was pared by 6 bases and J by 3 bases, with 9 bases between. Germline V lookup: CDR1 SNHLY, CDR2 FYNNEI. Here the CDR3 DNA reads TGTGCCAGCAGCCCAGCAGGCTACGAGCAGTACTTC. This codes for CASSPAGYEQYF.

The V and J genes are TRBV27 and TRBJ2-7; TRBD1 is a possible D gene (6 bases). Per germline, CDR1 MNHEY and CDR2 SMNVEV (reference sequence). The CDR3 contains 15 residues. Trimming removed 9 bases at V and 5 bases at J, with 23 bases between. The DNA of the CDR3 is TGTGCCAGTCAATTCAGCACAGGGTTGGGCAACGAGCAGTACTTC. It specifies CASQFSTGLGNEQYF.

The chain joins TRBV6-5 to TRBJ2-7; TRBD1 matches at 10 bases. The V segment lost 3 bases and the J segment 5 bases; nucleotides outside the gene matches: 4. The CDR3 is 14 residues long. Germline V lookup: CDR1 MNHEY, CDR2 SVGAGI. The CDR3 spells CASSYGTGDHEQYF. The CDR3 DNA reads TGTGCCAGCAGTTATGGGACAGGGGACCACGAGCAGTACTTC.

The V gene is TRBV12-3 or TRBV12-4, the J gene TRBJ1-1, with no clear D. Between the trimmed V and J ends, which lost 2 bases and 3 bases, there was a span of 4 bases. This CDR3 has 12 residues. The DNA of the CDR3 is TGTGCCAGCAGTTTATCGTACACTGAAGCTTTCTTT. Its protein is CASSLSYTEAFF.

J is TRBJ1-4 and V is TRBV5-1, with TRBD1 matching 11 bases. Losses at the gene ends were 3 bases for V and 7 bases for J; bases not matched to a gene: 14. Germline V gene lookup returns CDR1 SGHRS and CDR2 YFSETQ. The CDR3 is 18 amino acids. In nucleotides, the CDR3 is TGCGCCAGCAGCTCATCTATAAAAACCGGGACAGGGGGTGAAAAACTGTTTTTT. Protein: CASSSSIKTGTGGEKLFF.

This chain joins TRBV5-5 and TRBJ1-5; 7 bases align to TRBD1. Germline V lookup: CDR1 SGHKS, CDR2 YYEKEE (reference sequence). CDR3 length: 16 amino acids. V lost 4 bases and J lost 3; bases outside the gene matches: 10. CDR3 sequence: CASSDSMDRYNQPQHF. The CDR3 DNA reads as TGTGCCAGCAGCGACTCGATGGACAGGTACAATCAGCCCCAGCATTTT.

In DNA, the CDR3 is TGTGCCAGTAGTCCCACCGGGACAGTCACAACTAATGAAAAACTGTTTTTT. Amino acids: CASSPTGTVTTNEKLFF. V usage is TRBV19 and J usage is TRBJ1-4, with 7 bases identical to TRBD1. V dropped 5 bases and J dropped 0; count of bases not matched to a gene: 9. Germline CDR1 is LNHDA and CDR2 is SQIVND (reference sequence). The CDR3 is 17 residues long.

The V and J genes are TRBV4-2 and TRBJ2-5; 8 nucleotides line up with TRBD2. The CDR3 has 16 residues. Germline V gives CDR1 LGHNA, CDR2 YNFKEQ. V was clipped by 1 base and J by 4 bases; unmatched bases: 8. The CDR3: CASSQVSTAGGETQYF. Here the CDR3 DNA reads TGTGCCAGCAGCCAAGTCAGCACTGCGGGAGGAGAGACCCAGTACTTC.

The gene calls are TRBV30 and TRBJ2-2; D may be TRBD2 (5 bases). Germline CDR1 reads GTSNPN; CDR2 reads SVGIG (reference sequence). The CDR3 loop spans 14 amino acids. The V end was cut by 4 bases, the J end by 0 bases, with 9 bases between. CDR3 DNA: TGTGCCTGGAAGACGGGGACGAACACCGGGGAGCTGTTTTTT. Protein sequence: CAWKTGTNTGELFF.

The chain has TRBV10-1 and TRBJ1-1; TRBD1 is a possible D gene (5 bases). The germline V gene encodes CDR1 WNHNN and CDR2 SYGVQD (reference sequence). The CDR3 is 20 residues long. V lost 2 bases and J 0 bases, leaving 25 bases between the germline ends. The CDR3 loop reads CASSEGKRRTSSILNTEAFF. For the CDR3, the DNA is TGCGCCAGCAGTGAGGGGAAGAGAAGGACATCGAGTATATTGAACACTGAAGCTTTCTTT.

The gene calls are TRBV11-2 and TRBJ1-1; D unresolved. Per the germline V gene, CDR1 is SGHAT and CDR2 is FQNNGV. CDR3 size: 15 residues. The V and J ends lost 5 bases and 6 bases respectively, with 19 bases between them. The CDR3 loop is CASSPQRVLVAEAFF. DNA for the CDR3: TGTGCCAGCAGCCCCCAGAGGGTATTAGTCGCTGAAGCTTTCTTT.

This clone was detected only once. CDR3 DNA sequence: TGTGCCAGCAGCGATAAGGGACAGGGGTTCAATGAGCAGTTCTTC. Amino acids: CASSDKGQGFNEQFF. The chain uses TRBV7-2 and TRBJ2-1, with 10 bases that match TRBD1. This CDR3 contains 15 residues. CDR1 is SGHTA and CDR2 is FQGNSA in the germline V gene. V gave up 5 bases and J gave up 6 bases; unmatched junction bases: 7. Filled out from reference TRBV7-2 and TRBJ2-1, the complete variable domain reads GAGVSQSPSNKVTEKGKDVELRCDPISGHTALYWYRQSLGQGLEFLIYFQGNSAPDKSGLPSDRFSAERTGGSVSTLTIQRTQQEDSAVYLCASSDKGQGFNEQFFGPGTRLTVL.

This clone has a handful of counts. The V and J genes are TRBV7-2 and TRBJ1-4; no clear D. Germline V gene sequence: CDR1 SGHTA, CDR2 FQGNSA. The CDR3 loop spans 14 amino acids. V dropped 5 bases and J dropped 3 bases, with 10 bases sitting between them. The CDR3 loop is CASSSLVPNEKLFF. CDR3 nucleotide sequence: TGTGCCAGCAGCAGTCTAGTTCCTAATGAAAAACTGTTTTTT.

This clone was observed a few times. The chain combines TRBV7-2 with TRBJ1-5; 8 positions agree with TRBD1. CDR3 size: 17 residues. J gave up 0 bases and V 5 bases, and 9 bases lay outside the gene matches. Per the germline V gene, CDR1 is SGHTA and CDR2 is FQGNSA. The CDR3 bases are TGTGCCAGCAGCCCCACGGACAGGGCCTATAGCAATCAGCCCCAGCATTTT. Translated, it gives CASSPTDRAYSNQPQHF. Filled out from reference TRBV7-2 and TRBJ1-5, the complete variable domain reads GAGVSQSPSNKVTEKGKDVELRCDPISGHTALYWYRQSLGQGLEFLIYFQGNSAPDKSGLPSDRFSAERTGGSVSTLTIQRTQQEDSAVYLCASSPTDRAYSNQPQHFGDGTRLSIL.

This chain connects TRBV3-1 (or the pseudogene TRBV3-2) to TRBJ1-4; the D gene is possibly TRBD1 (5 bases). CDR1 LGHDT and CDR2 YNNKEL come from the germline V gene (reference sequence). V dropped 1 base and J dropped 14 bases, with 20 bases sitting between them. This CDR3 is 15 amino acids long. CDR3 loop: CASSQGRGSKGSLFF. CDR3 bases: TGTGCCAGCAGCCAAGGAAGGGGAAGCAAGGGCAGTCTGTTTTTT.

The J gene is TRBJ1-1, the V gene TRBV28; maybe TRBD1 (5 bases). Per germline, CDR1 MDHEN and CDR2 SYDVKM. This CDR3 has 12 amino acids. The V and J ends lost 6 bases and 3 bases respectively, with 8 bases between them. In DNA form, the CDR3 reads TGTGCCAGCAGCCCACAGGACACTGAAGCTTTCTTT. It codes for CASSPQDTEAFF.

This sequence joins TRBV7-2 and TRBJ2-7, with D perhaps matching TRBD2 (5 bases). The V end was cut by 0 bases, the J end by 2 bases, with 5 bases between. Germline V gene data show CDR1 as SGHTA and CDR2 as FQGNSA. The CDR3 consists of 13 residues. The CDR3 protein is CASSLASAYEQYF. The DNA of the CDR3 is TGTGCCAGCAGCTTAGCTAGCGCCTACGAGCAGTACTTC.

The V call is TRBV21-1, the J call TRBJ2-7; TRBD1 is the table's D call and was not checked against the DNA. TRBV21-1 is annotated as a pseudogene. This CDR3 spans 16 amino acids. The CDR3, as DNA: TGTGCCAGCAGCAAAGAAAAGGGGGATCAGGGGGCGCGGTTCTCGGTC. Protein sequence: CASSKEKGDQGARFSV.

The CDR3 nucleotides read TGTGCCAGCAGCGTAGGGTGGCAGAACACTGAAGCTTTCTTT. This sequence encodes CASSVGWQNTEAFF. The chain is built from TRBV9 and TRBJ1-1; D uncertain. Germline V gene data show CDR1 as SGDLS and CDR2 as YYNGEE. V was pared by 0 bases and J by 1 base, with 7 bases between. The CDR3 is made up of 14 amino acids.

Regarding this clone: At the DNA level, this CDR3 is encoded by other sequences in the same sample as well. CDR3 loop: CASSEGGLLYNEQFF. CDR3 DNA sequence: TGTGCCAGCAGTGAAGGAGGTTTACTCTACAATGAGCAGTTCTTC. V is TRBV25-1 and J is TRBJ2-1; the D gene is possibly TRBD2 (5 bases). The germline CDR1 and CDR2 sequences are MGHDK and SYGVNS. The CDR3 has 15 residues. Trimming took off 2 bases at V and 3 bases at J, with 11 bases between the two ends.

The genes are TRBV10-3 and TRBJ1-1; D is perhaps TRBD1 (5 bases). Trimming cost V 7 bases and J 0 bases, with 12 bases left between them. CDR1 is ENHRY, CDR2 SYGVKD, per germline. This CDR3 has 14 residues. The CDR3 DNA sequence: TGTGCCATCAATAGGGGAGGAATGAACACTGAAGCTTTCTTT. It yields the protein CAINRGGMNTEAFF.

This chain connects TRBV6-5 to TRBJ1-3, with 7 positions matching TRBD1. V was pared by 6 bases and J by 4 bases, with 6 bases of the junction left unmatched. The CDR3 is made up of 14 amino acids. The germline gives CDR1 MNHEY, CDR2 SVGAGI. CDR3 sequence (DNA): TGTGCCAGCAGCGATAAGGGACAGGGAAACACCATATATTTT. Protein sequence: CASSDKGQGNTIYF.

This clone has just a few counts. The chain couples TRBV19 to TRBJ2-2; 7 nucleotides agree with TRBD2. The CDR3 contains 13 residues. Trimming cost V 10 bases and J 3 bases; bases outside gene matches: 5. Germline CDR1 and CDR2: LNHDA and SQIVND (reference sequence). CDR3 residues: CAIRTRDTGELFF. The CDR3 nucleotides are TGTGCCATCAGGACTAGAGACACCGGGGAGCTGTTTTTT. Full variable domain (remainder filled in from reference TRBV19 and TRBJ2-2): DGGITQSPKYLFRKEGQNVTLSCEQNLNHDAMYWYRQDPGQGLRLIYYSQIVNDFQKGDIAEGYSVSREKKESFPLTVTSAQKNPTAFYLCAIRTRDTGELFFGEGSRLTVL.

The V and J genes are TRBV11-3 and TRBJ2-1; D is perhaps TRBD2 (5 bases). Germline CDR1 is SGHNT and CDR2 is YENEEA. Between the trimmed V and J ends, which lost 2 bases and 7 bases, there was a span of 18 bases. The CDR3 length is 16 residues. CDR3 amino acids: CASSLRTVRGSNEQFF. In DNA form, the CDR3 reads TGTGCCAGCAGCTTACGAACGGTACGGGGATCAAATGAGCAGTTCTTC.

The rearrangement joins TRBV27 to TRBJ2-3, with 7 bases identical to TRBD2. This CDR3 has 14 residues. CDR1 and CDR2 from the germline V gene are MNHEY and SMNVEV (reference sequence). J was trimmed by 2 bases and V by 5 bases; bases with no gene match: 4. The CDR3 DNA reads TGTGCCAGCAGTCACAGCGGGGCCACAGATACGCAGTATTTT. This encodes CASSHSGATDTQYF.

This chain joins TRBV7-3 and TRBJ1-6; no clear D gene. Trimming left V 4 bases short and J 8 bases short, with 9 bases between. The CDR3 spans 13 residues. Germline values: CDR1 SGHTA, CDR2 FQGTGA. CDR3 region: CASSSHRDSPLHF. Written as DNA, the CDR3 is TGTGCCAGCAGCTCTCACCGGGATTCACCCCTCCACTTT.

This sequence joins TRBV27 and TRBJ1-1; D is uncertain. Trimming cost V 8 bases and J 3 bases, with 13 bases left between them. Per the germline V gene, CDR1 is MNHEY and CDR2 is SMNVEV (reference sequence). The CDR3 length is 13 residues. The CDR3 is CASSSGAYTEAFF. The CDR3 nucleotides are TGTGCCAGCTCCTCAGGTGCGTACACTGAAGCTTTCTTT.

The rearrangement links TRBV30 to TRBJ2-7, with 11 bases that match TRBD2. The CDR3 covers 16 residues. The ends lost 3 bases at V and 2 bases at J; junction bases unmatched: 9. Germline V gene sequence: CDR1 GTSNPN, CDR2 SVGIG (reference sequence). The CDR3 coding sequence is TGTGCCTGGAGCACCACTAGCGGGGGTACACCCTACGAGCAGTACTTC. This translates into CAWSTTSGGTPYEQYF.

Written as DNA, the CDR3 is TGTGCCAGCAGCTTGGGCCTAGCGGGGGCCCCGGAGACCCAGTACTTC. Amino acid sequence: CASSLGLAGAPETQYF. V usage is TRBV11-2 and J usage is TRBJ2-5, with 10 positions matching TRBD2. With 3 bases clipped from V and 5 bases from J, the junction kept 9 bases outside the gene matches. The CDR3 is 16 residues long. Germline CDR1 and CDR2: SGHAT and FQNNGV.